These T cell receptor beta chains were read from a single sample in a study of tumor-infiltrating lymphocytes in oesophageal squamous cell carcinoma. A single record per CDR3 protein comes from TCRdb applying MiXCR to the PCR reads. Of just under 20,000 distinct CDR3 sequences in the sample, roughly 36% were seen once. Sequencing used esophageal tumor tissue. Receptors were obtained from a male donor with esophageal squamous cell carcinoma. CDR3s include the opening cysteine and the closing phenylalanine or tryptophan. The order of the fields is D gene, V gene, J gene, clone size, CDR3 protein, CDR3 DNA. A D gene is named only where the DNA matches it firmly. Size values are once, few and many counts, or a class for expanded clones, and some rows have none.

NA	TRBV28	TRBJ1-2	NA	CASSFSRADYGYTF	TGTGCCAGCAGTTTTAGTAGGGCAGACTATGGCTACACCTTC
NA	TRBV7-2	TRBJ1-1	NA	CASSLEQQGEAFF	TGTGCCAGCAGCTTAGAGCAACAGGGAGAAGCTTTCTTT
TRBD2	TRBV7-3	TRBJ2-7	NA	CASSLTGGNSYEQYF	TGTGCCAGCAGCTTAACGGGAGGGAACTCCTACGAGCAGTACTTC
NA	TRBV28	TRBJ2-2	medium-sized	CASSRETGANTGELFF	TGTGCCAGCAGCCGAGAGACAGGCGCGAACACCGGGGAGCTGTTTTTT
NA	TRBV7-2	TRBJ2-2	NA	CASSPVSSGELFF	TGTGCCAGCAGCCCCGTATCCTCCGGGGAGCTGTTTTTT
NA	TRBV28	TRBJ2-1	NA	CASSSSNPNEQFF	TGTGCCAGCAGCTCGAGCAATCCCAATGAGCAGTTCTTC
NA	TRBV7-3	TRBJ1-1	NA	CASSPQESTEAFF	TGTGCCAGCAGCCCACAGGAGAGCACTGAAGCTTTCTTT
NA	TRBV7-3	TRBJ2-3	medium-sized	CASSENTDTQYF	TGTGCCAGCAGCGAAAACACAGATACGCAGTATTTT
TRBD1	TRBV7-6	TRBJ2-6	NA	CASRSGQGVNSPLHF	TGTGCCAGCAGATCCGGACAGGGGGTTAATTCACCCCTCCACTTC
TRBD1	TRBV27	TRBJ2-7	many	CASSRDRVRYEQYF	TGTGCCAGCTCCAGGGACAGGGTCCGCTACGAGCAGTACTTC
TRBD2	TRBV6-2/TRBV6-3	TRBJ2-1	NA	CASSYGAGGPNEQFF	TGTGCCAGCAGTTACGGAGCGGGGGGGCCAAATGAGCAGTTCTTC
NA	TRBV28	TRBJ2-3	NA	CASSSPSSTDTQYF	TGTGCCAGCAGTTCCCCCTCTAGCACAGATACGCAGTATTTT
NA	TRBV7-3	TRBJ2-1	medium-sized	CASSRGKDNEQFF	TGTGCCAGCAGTCGGGGCAAGGACAATGAGCAGTTCTTC
TRBD1	TRBV11-3	TRBJ2-2	NA	CASSLGQGPSGELFF	TGTGCCAGCAGCTTGGGACAGGGCCCATCCGGGGAGCTGTTTTTT
NA	TRBV6-1	TRBJ1-1	medium-sized	CASSTRDGPNTEAFF	TGTGCCAGCAGTACCCGGGACGGCCCGAACACTGAAGCTTTCTTT
NA	TRBV6-8	TRBJ1-1	NA	CASSYWVEGTEAFF	TGTGCCAGCAGTTACTGGGTAGAAGGCACTGAAGCTTTCTTT
NA	TRBV9	TRBJ2-5	NA	CASSVAQTSGSSQGEQYF	TGTGCCAGCAGCGTAGCTCAGACCAGCGGGAGCTCACAGGGGGAGCAGTACTTC
TRBD1	TRBV10-2	TRBJ2-1	many	CASSLDRSSYNEQFF	TGCGCCAGCAGCCTGGACAGGAGCTCCTACAATGAGCAGTTCTTC
TRBD2	TRBV7-4	TRBJ2-7	NA	CASSHRLAGASPSYEQYF	TGTGCCAGCAGCCACCGACTAGCGGGGGCCTCACCTTCCTACGAGCAGTACTTC
NA	TRBV7-2	TRBJ1-2	NA	CASSLGDGNYGYTF	TGTGCCAGCAGCTTAGGGGACGGGAACTATGGCTACACCTTC
NA	TRBV5-6	TRBJ2-1	NA	CASSLVGYNEQFF	TGTGCCAGCAGCTTGGTAGGCTACAATGAGCAGTTCTTC
NA	TRBV6-6	TRBJ2-7	NA	CASSYSRTGSKEQYF	TGTGCCAGCAGTTACTCCCGAACAGGGTCAAAAGAGCAGTACTTC
NA	TRBV7-9	TRBJ1-4	many	CASKAVDGEKLFF	TGTGCCAGCAAGGCAGTGGATGGGGAAAAACTGTTTTTT
NA	TRBV6-1	TRBJ1-3	medium-sized	CASSSRQISGNTIYF	TGTGCCAGCAGTTCCCGACAGATCTCTGGAAACACCATATATTTT
TRBD2	TRBV10-3	TRBJ2-3	NA	CAIRLAGETDTQYF	TGTGCCATCAGACTAGCGGGAGAAACAGATACGCAGTATTTT
NA	TRBV6-1	TRBJ2-1	NA	CASSEAWQPYNEQFF	TGTGCCAGCAGTGAAGCGTGGCAGCCGTACAATGAGCAGTTCTTC
TRBD1	TRBV7-9	TRBJ1-2	NA	CASSPANRGLPGYGYTF	TGTGCCAGCAGCCCCGCAAACAGGGGCCTCCCCGGCTATGGCTACACCTTC
NA	TRBV7-2	TRBJ2-5	few	CASSMGGPETQYF	TGTGCCAGCAGCATGGGGGGCCCAGAGACCCAGTACTTC
TRBD1	TRBV6-2/TRBV6-3	TRBJ2-7	NA	CASSYDRGPYEQYF	TGTGCCAGCAGTTATGACAGGGGGCCCTACGAGCAGTACTTC
NA	TRBV24-1	TRBJ2-6	NA	CATSAGDSNSGANVLTF	TGTGCCACCAGTGCTGGGGACTCAAACTCTGGGGCCAACGTCCTGACTTTC
NA	TRBV4-2	TRBJ2-3	NA	CASSQTGSDGTDTQYF	TGTGCCAGCAGCCAGACGGGTTCGGACGGCACAGATACGCAGTATTTT
NA	TRBV7-9	TRBJ2-7	many	CASSLEAPAHEQYF	TGTGCCAGCAGCTTAGAGGCTCCAGCCCATGAGCAGTACTTC
NA	TRBV6-1	TRBJ1-3	many	CASRIGENSGNTIYF	TGTGCCAGCAGAATCGGGGAAAACTCTGGAAACACCATATATTTT
TRBD2	TRBV7-3	TRBJ2-1	once	CASSLTSGGALPYNEQFF	TGTGCCAGCAGCTTAACTAGCGGGGGGGCCTTACCCTACAATGAGCAGTTCTTC
TRBD2	TRBV7-2	TRBJ2-5	few	CASSFLAGGETQYF	TGTGCCAGCAGCTTCCTAGCGGGAGGTGAGACCCAGTACTTC
TRBD2	TRBV7-6	TRBJ2-3	NA	CASISTSGDRTGELYF	TGTGCCAGCATCTCAACTAGCGGGGATAGGACCGGGGAGCTGTATTTT
NA	TRBV11-2	TRBJ2-1	NA	CASSLGSSDNEQFF	TGTGCCAGCAGCTTAGGTAGCAGCGACAATGAGCAGTTCTTC
TRBD1	TRBV6-6	TRBJ2-5	many	CASSYGTEETQYF	TGTGCCAGCAGTTACGGGACAGAAGAGACCCAGTACTTC
TRBD2	TRBV11-2	TRBJ2-5	medium-sized	CASSLEFSGRETQYF	TGTGCCAGCAGCTTAGAGTTTAGCGGGAGAGAGACCCAGTACTTC